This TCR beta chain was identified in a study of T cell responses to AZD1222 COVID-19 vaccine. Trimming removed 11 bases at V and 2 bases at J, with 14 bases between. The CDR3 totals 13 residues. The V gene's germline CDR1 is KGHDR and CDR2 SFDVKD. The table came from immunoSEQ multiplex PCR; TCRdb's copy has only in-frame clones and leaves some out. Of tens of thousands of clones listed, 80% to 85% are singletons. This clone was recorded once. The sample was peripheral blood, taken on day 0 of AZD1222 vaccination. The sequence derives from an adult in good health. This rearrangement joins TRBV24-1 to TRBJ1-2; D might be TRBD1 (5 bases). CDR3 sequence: CANRVRGNYGYTF. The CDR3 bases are TGTGCCAACCGGGTTAGGGGAAACTATGGCTACACCTTC.